This T cell receptor beta chain was obtained from a study of T cells in Graves' hyperthyroidism and ophthalmopathy. There were TCR beta CDR3 regions amplified from RNA transcripts. Carried out on the TCR CDR3, a first-round RT-PCR used the HTBI primer set. TCRdb re-called the multiplex PCR reads through MiXCR, storing one row per CDR3 protein. The sample yields roughly 700,000 distinct CDR3 sequences, less than 15% seen once. This clonotype showed up many times. Trimming removed 3 bases at V and 3 bases at J, with 14 bases between. From germline, CDR1 is DFQATT and CDR2 SNEGSKA (reference sequence). The CDR3 is 14 amino acids.

The J gene is TRBJ1-2, the V gene TRBV20-1; D gene unclear. Sample: blood. This TCR was sampled from a woman between 18 and 30 years old with Graves' hyperthyroidism. The CDR3 sequence is CSARIARLDYGYTF. In nucleotides, the CDR3 is TGCAGTGCTAGGATCGCACGGCTAGACTATGGCTACACCTTC.